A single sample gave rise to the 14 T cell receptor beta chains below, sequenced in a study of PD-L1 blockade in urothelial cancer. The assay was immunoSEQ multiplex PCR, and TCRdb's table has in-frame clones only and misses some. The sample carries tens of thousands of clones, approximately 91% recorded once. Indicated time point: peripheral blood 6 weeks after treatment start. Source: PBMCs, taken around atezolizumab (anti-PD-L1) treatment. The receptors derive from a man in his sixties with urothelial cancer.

The CDR3 is CASSQERDSTDTQYF. CDR3 bases: TGTGCCAGCAGCCAGGAGCGGGATAGCACAGATACGCAGTATTTT. This chain links TRBV4-2 with TRBJ2-3; TRBD2 agrees at 7 bases. Germline assignment: CDR1 LGHNA and CDR2 YNFKEQ. This CDR3 contains 15 residues. Germline trimming cut 3 bases from V and 0 bases from J; bases unmatched to any gene: 3.

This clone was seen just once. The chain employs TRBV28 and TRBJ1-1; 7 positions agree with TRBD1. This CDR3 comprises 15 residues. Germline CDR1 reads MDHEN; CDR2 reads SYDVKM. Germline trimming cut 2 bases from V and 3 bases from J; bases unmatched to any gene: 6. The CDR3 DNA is TGTGCCAGCAGTTTAATGCGGGACAGATACACTGAAGCTTTCTTT. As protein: CASSLMRDRYTEAFF.

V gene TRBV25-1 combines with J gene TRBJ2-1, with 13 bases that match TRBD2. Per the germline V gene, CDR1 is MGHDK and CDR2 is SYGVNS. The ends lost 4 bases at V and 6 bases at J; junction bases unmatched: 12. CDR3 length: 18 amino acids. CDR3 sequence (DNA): TGTGCCAGCAGTGGCCAAAAGACTAGCGGGAGGAATCTCAATGAGCAGTTCTTC. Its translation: CASSGQKTSGRNLNEQFF.

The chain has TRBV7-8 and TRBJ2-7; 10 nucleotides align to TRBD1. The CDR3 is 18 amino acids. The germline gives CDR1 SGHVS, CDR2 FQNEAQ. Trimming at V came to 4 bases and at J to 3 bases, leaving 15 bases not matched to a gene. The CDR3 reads CASSSRDRGNWGVYEQYF. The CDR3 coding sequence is TGTGCCAGCAGCTCACGGGACAGGGGCAATTGGGGGGTCTACGAGCAGTACTTC.

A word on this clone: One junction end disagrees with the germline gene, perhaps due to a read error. This chain's CDR3 is CASSPPWSDGNQPQHF. CDR3 in DNA: TGTGCCAGCTCCCCACCTTGGAGTGACGGGAATCAGCCCCAGCATTTT. V and J are TRBV18 and TRBJ1-5; D ambiguous. Per germline, CDR1 KGHSH and CDR2 LQKENI. This CDR3 has 16 residues. Full variable domain (missing parts from reference TRBV18 and TRBJ1-5): NAGVMQNPRHLVRRRGQEARLRCSPMKGHSHVYWYRQLPEEGLKFMVYLQKENIIDESGMPKERFSAEFPKEGPSILRIQQVVRGDSAAYFCASSPPWSDGNQPQHFGDGTRLSIL.

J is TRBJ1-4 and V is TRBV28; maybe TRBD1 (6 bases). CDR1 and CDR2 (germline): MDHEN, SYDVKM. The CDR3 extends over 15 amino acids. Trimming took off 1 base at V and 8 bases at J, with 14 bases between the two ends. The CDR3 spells CASSLSGGRWEKLFF. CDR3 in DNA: TGTGCCAGCAGTTTATCGGGGGGGCGCTGGGAAAAACTGTTTTTT.

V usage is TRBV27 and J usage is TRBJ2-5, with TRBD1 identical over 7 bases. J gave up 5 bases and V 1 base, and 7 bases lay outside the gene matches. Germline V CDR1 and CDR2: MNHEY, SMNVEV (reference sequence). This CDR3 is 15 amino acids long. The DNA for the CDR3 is TGTGCCAGCAGTTTATTCTTCATAGGGGGCGAGACCCAGTACTTC. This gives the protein CASSLFFIGGETQYF.

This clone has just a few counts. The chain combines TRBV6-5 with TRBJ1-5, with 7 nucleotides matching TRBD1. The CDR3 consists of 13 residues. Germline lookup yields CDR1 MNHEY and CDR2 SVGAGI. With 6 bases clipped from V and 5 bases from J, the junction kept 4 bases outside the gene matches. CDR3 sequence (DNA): TGTGCCAGCAGGACAGGGTATTATCAGCCCCAGCATTTT. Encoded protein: CASRTGYYQPQHF.

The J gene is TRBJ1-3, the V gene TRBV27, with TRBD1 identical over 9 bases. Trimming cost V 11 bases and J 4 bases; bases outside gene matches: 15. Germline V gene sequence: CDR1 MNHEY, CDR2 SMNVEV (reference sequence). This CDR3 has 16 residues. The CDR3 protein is CAPYLIQGARGNTIYF. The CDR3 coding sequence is TGTGCCCCCTACCTCATACAGGGGGCGCGGGGAAACACCATATATTTT.

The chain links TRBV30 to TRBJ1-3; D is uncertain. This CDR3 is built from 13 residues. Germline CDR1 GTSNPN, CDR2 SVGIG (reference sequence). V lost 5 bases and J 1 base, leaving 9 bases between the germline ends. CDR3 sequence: CAWDIWSGNTIYF. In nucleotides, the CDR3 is TGTGCCTGGGACATATGGTCTGGAAACACCATATATTTT.

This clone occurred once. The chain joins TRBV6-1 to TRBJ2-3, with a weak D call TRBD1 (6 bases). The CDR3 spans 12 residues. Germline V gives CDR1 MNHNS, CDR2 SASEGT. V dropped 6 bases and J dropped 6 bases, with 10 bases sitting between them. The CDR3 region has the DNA TGTGCCAGCAGACAGGGCTTGGATACGCAGTATTTT. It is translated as CASRQGLDTQYF.

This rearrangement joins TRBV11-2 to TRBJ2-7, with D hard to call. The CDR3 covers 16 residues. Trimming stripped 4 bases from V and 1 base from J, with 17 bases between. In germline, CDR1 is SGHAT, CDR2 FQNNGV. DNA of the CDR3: TGTGCCAGCAGCTCGAGAGGCTCTTTTCAATCCTACGAGCAGTACTTC. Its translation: CASSSRGSFQSYEQYF.

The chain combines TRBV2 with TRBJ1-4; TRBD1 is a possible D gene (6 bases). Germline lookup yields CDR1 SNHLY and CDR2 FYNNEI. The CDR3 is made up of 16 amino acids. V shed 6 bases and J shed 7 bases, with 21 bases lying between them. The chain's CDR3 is CASSQRKGTRGEKLFF. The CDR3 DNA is TGTGCCAGCAGCCAACGGAAAGGGACAAGGGGTGAAAAACTGTTTTTT.

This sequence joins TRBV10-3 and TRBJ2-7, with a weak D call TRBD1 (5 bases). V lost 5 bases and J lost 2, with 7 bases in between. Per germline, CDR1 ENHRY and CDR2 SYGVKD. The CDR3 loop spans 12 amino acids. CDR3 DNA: TGTGCCATCAGTACAGGCCCCTACGAGCAGTACTTC. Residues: CAISTGPYEQYF.